These 15 T cell receptor beta chains originate from one sample sequenced in a study of cytomegalovirus exposure and HLA in healthy donors. Both 60 Vbeta primers and 13 Jbeta primers went into the PCR. The method was immunoSEQ multiplex PCR; TCRdb's version includes in-frame clones alone and lacks a portion of them. Of some 120,000 clones listed, about three quarters are singletons. Material: PBMCs. These receptors originate from a human donor in good health.

This chain joins TRBV9 and TRBJ2-5, with D possibly TRBD1 on 6 matching bases. The J call could be wrong; TRBJ2-7 is a better fit for the DNA end. This CDR3 is built from 13 residues. Germline CDR1 is SGDLS and CDR2 is YYNGEE. CDR3 DNA sequence: TGTGCCAGCAGCGTAACGGACAGACACGAGCAGTACTTC. Its protein product is CASSVTDRHEQYF.

J is TRBJ2-5 and V is TRBV5-1; D is possibly TRBD2 (5 bases). The CDR3 consists of 14 residues. V gave up 4 bases and J gave up 2 bases, with 12 bases separating them. CDR1 SGHRS and CDR2 YFSETQ come from the germline V gene. CDR3 sequence: CASSGSTSQETQYF. DNA for the CDR3: TGCGCCAGCAGCGGGAGCACTTCTCAAGAGACCCAGTACTTC.

The genes are TRBV2 and TRBJ2-2; possibly TRBD2 for D (6 bases). Between the trimmed V and J ends, which lost 7 bases and 10 bases, there was a span of 13 bases. Germline values: CDR1 SNHLY, CDR2 FYNNEI. This CDR3 is built from 12 residues. The CDR3 DNA reads as TGTGCCAGCATGGAGGGGAGGTCGGAGCTGTTTTTT. This translates into CASMEGRSELFF.

The J gene is TRBJ2-5, the V gene TRBV10-3; 8 positions agree with TRBD2. Germline V gene data show CDR1 as ENHRY and CDR2 as SYGVKD. The CDR3 has 15 residues. Trimming removed 2 bases from V and 5 bases from J; junction bases left unmatched: 7. The CDR3 region is CAISERGGDGETQYF. The DNA of the CDR3 is TGTGCCATCAGTGAGCGGGGGGGCGACGGGGAGACCCAGTACTTC.

The chain links TRBV5-1 to TRBJ2-2; 10 nucleotides agree with TRBD2. Germline loops: CDR1 SGHRS, CDR2 YFSETQ. The trim removed 0 bases at V and 5 bases at J, leaving 4 bases unmatched. The CDR3 covers 16 residues. DNA of the CDR3: TGCGCCAGCAGCTTGGAAGTTAGCGGGGGGACCGGGGAGCTGTTTTTT. Protein sequence: CASSLEVSGGTGELFF.

The genes are TRBV19 and TRBJ2-3; TRBD2 is a possible D gene (7 bases). Germline V gives CDR1 LNHDA, CDR2 SQIVND (reference sequence). V lost 3 bases and J 6 bases, leaving 13 bases between the germline ends. The CDR3 has 14 residues. The CDR3 DNA follows: TGTGCCAGTAGTATTGTGGGGGGGCCGGATACGCAGTATTTT. Its protein is CASSIVGGPDTQYF.

The count of this clone is one. The chain employs TRBV7-2 and TRBJ1-1; unclear D gene. This CDR3 spans 15 amino acids. From germline, CDR1 is SGHTA and CDR2 FQGNSA. V was pared by 1 base and J by 6 bases, with 15 bases between. The CDR3: CASSLGVHRSPEAFF. The DNA for the CDR3 is TGTGCCAGCAGCTTAGGGGTTCACAGAAGCCCTGAAGCTTTCTTT.

The rearrangement joins TRBV15 to TRBJ1-5; D call uncertain. Deletions cut 1 base from V and 0 bases from J, with 13 bases between. CDR3 length equals 17 residues. Per germline, CDR1 LNHNV and CDR2 YYDKDF (reference sequence). The CDR3 sequence is CATSRVKSEYSNQPQHF. Here the CDR3 DNA reads TGTGCCACCAGCAGAGTTAAGAGTGAGTATAGCAATCAGCCCCAGCATTTT.

The chain is built from TRBV13 and TRBJ2-2, with D uncertain. V lost 5 bases and J lost 8, with 9 bases in between. Germline values: CDR1 PRHDT, CDR2 FYEKMQ (reference sequence). The CDR3 covers 12 residues. The CDR3: CASSPVPGELFF. The CDR3 nucleotides read TGTGCCAGCAGCCCAGTACCAGGGGAGCTGTTTTTT.

This chain links TRBV7-9 with TRBJ2-1; no clear D gene. In germline, CDR1 is SEHNR, CDR2 FQNEAQ (reference sequence). CDR3 length: 15 amino acids. The ends were cut back, 2 bases at V and 5 bases at J, with 13 bases in the middle. The CDR3: CASSLPGLPHNEQFF. CDR3 nucleotides: TGTGCCAGCAGCTTACCTGGCCTTCCCCACAATGAGCAGTTCTTC.

The CDR3 DNA sequence: TGTGCCAGCAGTGGAAGGACAGGGGAGGGAGGATGGAATCAGCCCCAGCATTTT. Translated, it gives CASSGRTGEGGWNQPQHF. This chain uses TRBV6-1 with TRBJ1-5; 9 bases agree with TRBD1. Germline values: CDR1 MNHNS, CDR2 SASEGT. This CDR3 spans 18 amino acids. V was pared by 4 bases and J by 4 bases, with 14 bases of the junction left unmatched.

This chain links TRBV11-2 with TRBJ2-7; D might be TRBD1 (6 bases). This CDR3 is 13 amino acids long. Trimming left V 9 bases short and J 3 bases short, with 15 bases between. The V gene's germline CDR1 is SGHAT and CDR2 FQNNGV. The CDR3 sequence: CASLGTPNYEQYF. CDR3 coding DNA: TGTGCCAGTCTCGGGACACCCAACTACGAGCAGTACTTC.

Concerning this clone itself: Sequence at one end of the junction differs from germline and may be a read error. The V and J genes are TRBV7-9 and TRBJ1-2, with D possibly matching TRBD1 (6 bases). Germline assignment: CDR1 SEHNR and CDR2 FQNEAQ (reference sequence). The CDR3 has 15 amino acids. CDR3 nucleotide sequence: TGTTCCAGCAGCTTATTAGGCCAGGGGAATGGCGGCTACACCTTC. This sequence encodes CSSSLLGQGNGGYTF.

This clone was detected a few times. The chain is built from TRBV5-6 and TRBJ1-1, with a possible D match to TRBD1 (5 bases). Trimming shortened V by 3 bases and J by 8 bases, and 17 bases separated the two germline ends. This CDR3 comprises 14 residues. CDR1 is SGHDT and CDR2 is YYEEEE in the germline V gene. The chain's CDR3 is CASSSGVRRGEAFF. The CDR3 DNA is TGTGCCAGCAGCTCCGGGGTTAGGAGGGGCGAAGCTTTCTTT.

This chain uses TRBV7-7 with TRBJ2-1; 8 bases fit TRBD2. Germline CDR1 reads SSHAT; CDR2 reads FNYEAQ (reference sequence). This CDR3 has 15 amino acids. With V trimmed by 1 base and J by 5 bases, 4 bases remained unmatched. In nucleotides, the CDR3 is TGTGCCAGCAGCTTAGGGACTAGCCCGAACAATGAGCAGTTCTTC. Protein product: CASSLGTSPNNEQFF.